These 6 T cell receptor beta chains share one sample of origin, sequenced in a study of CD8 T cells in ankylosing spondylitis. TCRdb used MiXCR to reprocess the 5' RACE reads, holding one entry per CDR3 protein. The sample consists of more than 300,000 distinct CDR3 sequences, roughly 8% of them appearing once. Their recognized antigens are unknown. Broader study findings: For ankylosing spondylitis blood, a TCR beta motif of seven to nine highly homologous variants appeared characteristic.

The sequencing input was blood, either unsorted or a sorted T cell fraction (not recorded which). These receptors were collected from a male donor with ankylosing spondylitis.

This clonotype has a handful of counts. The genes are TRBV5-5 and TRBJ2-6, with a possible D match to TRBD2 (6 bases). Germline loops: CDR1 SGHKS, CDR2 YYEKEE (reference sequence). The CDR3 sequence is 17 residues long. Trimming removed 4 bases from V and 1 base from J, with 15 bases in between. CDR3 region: CASSNTGGVSGANVLTF. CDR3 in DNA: TGTGCCAGCAGCAACACAGGAGGGGTGTCTGGGGCCAACGTCCTGACTTTC. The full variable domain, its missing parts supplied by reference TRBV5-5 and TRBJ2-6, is DAGVTQSPTHLIKTRGQQVTLRCSPISGHKSVSWYQQVLGQGPQFIFQYYEKEERGRGNFPDRFSARQFPNYSSELNVNALLLGDSALYLCASSNTGGVSGANVLTFGAGSRLTVL.

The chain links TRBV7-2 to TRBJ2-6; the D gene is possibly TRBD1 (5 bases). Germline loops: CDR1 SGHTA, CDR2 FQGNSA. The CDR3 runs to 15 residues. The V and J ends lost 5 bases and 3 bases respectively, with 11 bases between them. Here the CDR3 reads CASSPGFFGANVLTF. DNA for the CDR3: TGTGCCAGCAGCCCAGGGTTTTTTGGGGCCAACGTCCTGACTTTC.

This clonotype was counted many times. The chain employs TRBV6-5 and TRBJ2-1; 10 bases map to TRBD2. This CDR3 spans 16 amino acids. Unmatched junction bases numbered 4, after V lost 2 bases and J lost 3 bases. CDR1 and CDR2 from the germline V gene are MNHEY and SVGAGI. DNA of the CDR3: TGTGCCAGCAGTTACGTCGCTAGCGGGGGCTACAATGAGCAGTTCTTC. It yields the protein CASSYVASGGYNEQFF.

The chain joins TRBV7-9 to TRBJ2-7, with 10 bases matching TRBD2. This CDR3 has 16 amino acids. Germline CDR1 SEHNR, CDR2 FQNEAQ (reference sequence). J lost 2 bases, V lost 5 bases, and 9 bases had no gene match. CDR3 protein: CASSPRLAGDAYEQYF. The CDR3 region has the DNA TGTGCCAGCAGCCCCCGGCTAGCGGGAGACGCCTACGAGCAGTACTTC.

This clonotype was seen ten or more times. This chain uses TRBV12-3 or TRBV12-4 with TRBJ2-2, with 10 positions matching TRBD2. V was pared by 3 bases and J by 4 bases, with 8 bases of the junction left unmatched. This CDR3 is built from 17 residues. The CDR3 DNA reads TGTGCCAGCAGTTTCGATACTAGCGGGATGTCCACCGGGGAGCTGTTTTTT. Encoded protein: CASSFDTSGMSTGELFF.

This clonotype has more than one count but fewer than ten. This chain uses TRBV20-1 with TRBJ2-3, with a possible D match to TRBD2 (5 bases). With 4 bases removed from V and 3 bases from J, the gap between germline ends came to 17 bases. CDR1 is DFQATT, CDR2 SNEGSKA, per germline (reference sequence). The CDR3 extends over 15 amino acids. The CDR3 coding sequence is TGCAGTGCTACAAGGGTCCGTTGGGAGACAGATACGCAGTATTTT. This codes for CSATRVRWETDTQYF.